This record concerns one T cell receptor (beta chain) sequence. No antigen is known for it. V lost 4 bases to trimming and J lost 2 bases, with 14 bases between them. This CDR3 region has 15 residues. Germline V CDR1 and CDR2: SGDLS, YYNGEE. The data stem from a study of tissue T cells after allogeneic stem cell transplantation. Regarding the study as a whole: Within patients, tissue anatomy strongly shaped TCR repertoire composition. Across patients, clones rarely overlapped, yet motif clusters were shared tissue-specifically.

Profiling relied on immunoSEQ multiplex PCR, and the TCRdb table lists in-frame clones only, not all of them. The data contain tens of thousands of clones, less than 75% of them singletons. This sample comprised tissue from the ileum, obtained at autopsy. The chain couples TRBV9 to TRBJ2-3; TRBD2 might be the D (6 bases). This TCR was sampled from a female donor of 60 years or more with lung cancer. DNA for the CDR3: TGTGCCAGCAGCATAAGGGACTTTAACACAGATACGCAGTATTTT. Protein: CASSIRDFNTDTQYF.